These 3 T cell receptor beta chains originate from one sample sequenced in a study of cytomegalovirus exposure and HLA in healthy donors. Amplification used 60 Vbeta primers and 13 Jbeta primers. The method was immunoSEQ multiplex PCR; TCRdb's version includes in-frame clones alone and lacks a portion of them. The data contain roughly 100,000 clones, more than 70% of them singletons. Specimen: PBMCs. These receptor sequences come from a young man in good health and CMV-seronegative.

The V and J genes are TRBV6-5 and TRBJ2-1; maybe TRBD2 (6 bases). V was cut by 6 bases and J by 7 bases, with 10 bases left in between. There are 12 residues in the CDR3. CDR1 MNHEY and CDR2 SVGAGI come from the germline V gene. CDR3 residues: CASRRDWNEQFF. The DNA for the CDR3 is TGTGCCAGCAGACGGGACTGGAATGAGCAGTTCTTC.

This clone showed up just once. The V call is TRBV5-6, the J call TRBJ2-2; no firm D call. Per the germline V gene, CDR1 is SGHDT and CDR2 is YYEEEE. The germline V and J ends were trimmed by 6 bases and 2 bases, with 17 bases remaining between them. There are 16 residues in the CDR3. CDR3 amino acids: CASTSGGGSNTGELFF. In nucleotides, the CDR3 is TGTGCCAGCACCTCGGGTGGTGGCTCCAACACCGGGGAGCTGTTTTTT.

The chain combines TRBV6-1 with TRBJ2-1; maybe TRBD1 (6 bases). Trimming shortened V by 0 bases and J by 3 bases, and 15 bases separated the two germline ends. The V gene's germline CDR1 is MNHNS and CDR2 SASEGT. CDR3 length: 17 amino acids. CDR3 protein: CASSEAAGTIDYNEQFF. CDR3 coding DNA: TGTGCCAGCAGTGAAGCGGCCGGGACAATTGACTACAATGAGCAGTTCTTC.